Below, 22 T cell receptor beta chains from the same sample are listed, as sequenced in a study of T cells in women clearing cervical HPV infection. Repertoires were generated with immunoSEQ multiplex PCR, while TCRdb's copy carries only in-frame clones and drops some. This listing includes 40,000 to 45,000 clones. The source material was blood buffy coat. These receptor sequences come from a woman between 18 and 75 years old with a cervical HPV16 infection that either progressed to CIN3+ or cleared (not recorded which).

Notes on this clone: The observed sequence ends 3 residues before the CDR3 terminus, with the missing tail filled in from the germline J gene. The gene calls are TRBV5-4 and TRBJ1-3, with TRBD1 as a possible D gene (6 bases). CDR1 and CDR2 (germline): SGHNT, YYREEE (reference sequence). With 4 bases removed from V and 0 bases from J, the gap between germline ends came to 11 bases. The CDR3 runs to 15 residues. CDR3 bases read: TGTGCCAGCAGCGCGGACAGCCTCTCTGGAAACACC. Translating it yields CASSADSLSGNT. The full CDR3 sequence reads CASSADSLSGNTIYF. The entire variable domain, with the rest obtained from reference TRBV5-4 and TRBJ1-3, is as follows: ETGVTQSPTHLIKTRGQQVTLRCSSQSGHNTVSWYQQALGQGPQFIFQYYREEENGRGNFPPRFSGLQFPNYSSELNVNALELDDSALYLCASSADSLSGNTIYFGEGSWLTVV.

Comment on this clone: The read ends 3 residues shy of where the CDR3 ends; the end is completed using the germline J gene. This chain connects TRBV7-1 to TRBJ2-1, with TRBD1 as a possible D gene (10 bases). TRBV7-1 is annotated as an ORF whose role is uncertain. The length of the CDR3 is 20 residues. V was clipped by 3 bases and J by 3 bases, with 27 bases between them. Partial CDR3 DNA: TGTGCCAGCAGCTCGAACTCCGGGACAGGGGAACTAGCGGGCTACAATGAG. This codes for CASSSNSGTGELAGYNE. The entire CDR3 is CASSSNSGTGELAGYNEQFF.

About this clone itself: The CDR3 extends 3 residues past the end of the read, so its final part is completed from the germline J gene. The rearrangement links TRBV7-9 to TRBJ1-2; possibly TRBD1 for D (5 bases). This CDR3 is built from 13 residues. Per germline, CDR1 SEHNR and CDR2 FQNEAQ (reference sequence). CDR3 residues: CASSPDDSYDYTF. CDR3 DNA, as far as it was read: TGTGCCAGCAGTCCTGATGACAGCTACGAC.

A note on this clone: The DNA ends 3 residues before the CDR3 does, and the rest of the CDR3 is filled in from the germline J gene. The chain recombines TRBV18 with TRBJ2-7; D is tentatively TRBD1 or TRBD2 (5 bases each). Trimming pared 3 bases from V and 2 bases from J, leaving 11 bases between. The CDR3 covers 14 residues. The V gene's germline CDR1 is KGHSH and CDR2 LQKENI. CDR3 residues: CASSPLEGPYEQYF. Incomplete CDR3 DNA: TGTGCCAGCTCACCCCTCGAGGGGCCCTACGAG.

The sequenced part of the CDR3 DNA is TGCAGTGCTGATCCAGGGAGCACCTACAATGAG. It specifies CSADPGSTYNE. The complete CDR3 reads CSADPGSTYNEQFF. The chain is built from TRBV20-1 and TRBJ2-1; D possibly matches TRBD1 or TRBD2 (5 bases each). The CDR3 end is not reached by the read, which stops 3 residues before it; the germline J gene fills it in. V lost 5 bases and J 2 bases, leaving 13 bases between the germline ends. Germline-derived CDR1 and CDR2 are DFQATT and SNEGSKA (reference sequence). The CDR3 loop spans 14 amino acids.

Comment on this clone: The read falls 3 residues short of the CDR3 end, and the missing part is taken from the germline J gene. The gene calls are TRBV11-2 and TRBJ2-7, with a possible D match to TRBD2 (6 bases). This CDR3 has 14 residues. Germline-derived CDR1 and CDR2 are SGHAT and FQNNGV. V was trimmed by 2 bases and J by 3 bases, leaving 11 bases between them. The DNA read from the CDR3 is TGTGCCAGCAGCTTAAGAGCGGAGGGCTACGAG. It is translated as CASSLRAEGYE. Given in full, the CDR3 is CASSLRAEGYEQYF.

For this clone: Read coverage stops 3 residues before the CDR3 terminus; the germline J gene supplies the remainder. This rearrangement joins TRBV9 to TRBJ1-2, with TRBD1 identical over 8 bases. The V segment lost 4 bases and the J segment 4 bases; nucleotides outside the gene matches: 9. Germline lookup yields CDR1 SGDLS and CDR2 YYNGEE. There are 15 residues in the CDR3. CDR3: CASSRLQGDIYGYTF. Partial CDR3 DNA: TGTGCCAGCAGCCGTTTACAGGGGGATATCTATGGC. The entire variable domain, with the rest obtained from reference TRBV9 and TRBJ1-2, is as follows: DSGVTQTPKHLITATGQRVTLRCSPRSGDLSVYWYQQSLDQGLQFLIQYYNGEERAKGNILERFSAQQFPDLHSELNLSSLELGDSALYFCASSRLQGDIYGYTFGSGTRLTVV.

On this clone: The read falls 3 residues short of the CDR3 end, and the missing part is taken from the germline J gene. The genes are TRBV4-1 and TRBJ2-7; TRBD1 matches 8 bases. The trim removed 4 bases at V and 2 bases at J, leaving 4 bases unmatched. This CDR3 has 14 amino acids. Germline values: CDR1 MGHRA, CDR2 YSYEKL. CDR3 amino acids: CASSRGQVPYEQYF. The DNA read from the CDR3 is TGCGCCAGCAGCCGGGGACAGGTCCCCTACGAG.

This CDR3 reads CASSLDLQGTGYTF. Incomplete CDR3 DNA: TGTGCCAGCAGCTTAGACTTACAGGGCACTGGC. This chain connects TRBV7-3 to TRBJ1-2; D is possibly TRBD1 (6 bases). The CDR3 is cut off 3 residues early in the read; its end comes from the germline J gene. V dropped 2 bases and J dropped 7 bases, with 14 bases sitting between them. This CDR3 contains 14 residues. CDR1 is SGHTA and CDR2 is FQGTGA in the germline V gene. Complete variable domain (other parts from reference TRBV7-3 and TRBJ1-2): GAGVSQTPSNKVTEKGKYVELRCDPISGHTALYWYRQSLGQGPEFLIYFQGTGAADDSGLPNDRFFAVRPEGSVSTLKIQRTERGDSAVYLCASSLDLQGTGYTFGSGTRLTVV.

Concerning this clone itself: The read ends 3 residues early relative to the CDR3; the germline J gene fills the gap. V and J are TRBV30 and TRBJ2-5; 8 bases fit TRBD2. This CDR3 spans 17 amino acids. Germline values: CDR1 GTSNPN, CDR2 SVGIG (reference sequence). V was pared by 8 bases and J by 1 base, with 18 bases of the junction left unmatched. Here the CDR3 reads CAATPGLVFSGQETQYF. CDR3 bases read: TGTGCCGCCACTCCGGGACTAGTGTTTTCTGGCCAAGAGACC.

CDR3 DNA, as far as it was read: TGCAGTGCTAGAGCCTCTCTGAATGAG. Protein: CSARASLNE. The full-length CDR3 reads as CSARASLNEQFF. The chain recombines TRBV20-1 with TRBJ2-1; D not resolved. The read is 3 residues too short to cover the CDR3 end, so that end is filled in from the germline J gene. Germline CDR1 is DFQATT and CDR2 is SNEGSKA (reference sequence). V dropped 1 base and J dropped 7 bases, with 8 bases sitting between them. This CDR3 spans 12 amino acids.

With respect to this clone: The observed sequence ends 3 residues before the CDR3 terminus, with the missing tail filled in from the germline J gene. The chain uses TRBV7-3 and TRBJ2-3; TRBD2 matches 7 bases. Trimming removed 2 bases from V and 0 bases from J; junction bases left unmatched: 8. CDR1 and CDR2 (germline): SGHTA, FQGTGA. The CDR3 is 17 amino acids. The CDR3 is CASSLGGGLPSTDTQYF. Incomplete CDR3 DNA: TGTGCCAGCAGCTTAGGGGGGGGACTCCCAAGCACAGATACG.

Comment on this clone: The CDR3 extends 3 residues past the end of the read, so its final part is completed from the germline J gene. This rearrangement joins TRBV20-1 to TRBJ1-4, with D uncertain. CDR3 length: 13 residues. V was cut by 6 bases and J by 5 bases, with 13 bases left in between. Germline CDR1 reads DFQATT; CDR2 reads SNEGSKA (reference sequence). The CDR3 bases that were read are TGCAGTGCCCGCCGGTTAGAGAATGAAAAA. Its protein is CSARRLENEK. The CDR3 in full is CSARRLENEKLFF.

Concerning this clone itself: Read coverage stops 3 residues before the CDR3 terminus; the germline J gene supplies the remainder. The rearrangement uses TRBV5-1 and TRBJ1-1; 7 nucleotides align to TRBD1. The CDR3 extends over 13 amino acids. Germline CDR1 and CDR2: SGHRS and YFSETQ. Incomplete CDR3 DNA: TGCGCCAGCAGCTTGGACAGGGGCAGCGTA. Amino acid sequence: CASSLDRGSV. The CDR3 as a whole reads CASSLDRGSVAFF.

With respect to this clone: The CDR3 is cut off 3 residues early in the read; its end comes from the germline J gene. The V call is TRBV28, the J call TRBJ1-1; D not certain. The CDR3 contains 14 residues. Germline V gives CDR1 MDHEN, CDR2 SYDVKM. Trimming took 6 bases from V and 5 from J, leaving 16 bases between them. CDR3 sequence reads: CASSPIEASTEAFF. The CDR3 bases that were read are TGTGCCAGCAGCCCCATCGAGGCTTCAACTGAA.

As regards this clone: The read halts 3 residues ahead of the CDR3 end, with the missing end drawn from the germline J gene. V and J are TRBV28 and TRBJ2-7; D is unclear. The germline V gene has CDR1 MDHEN and CDR2 SYDVKM. The CDR3 totals 13 residues. The V and J ends lost 3 bases and 3 bases respectively, with 9 bases between them. Here the CDR3 reads CASSFVNFYEQYF. The sequenced part of the CDR3 DNA is TGTGCCAGCAGTTTTGTAAATTTCTACGAG.

As to this clone: Read coverage stops 3 residues before the CDR3 terminus; the germline J gene supplies the remainder. The chain recombines TRBV2 with TRBJ1-2, with D possibly TRBD1 on 6 matching bases. CDR3 size: 12 residues. V was cut by 3 bases and J by 5 bases, with 7 bases left in between. CDR1 and CDR2 from the germline V gene are SNHLY and FYNNEI. CDR3: CASSEDRYGYTF. The sequenced part of the CDR3 DNA is TGTGCCAGCAGTGAGGACAGATATGGC.

Concerning this clone itself: The read stops 3 residues short of the end of the CDR3; the missing end is completed from the germline J gene. The rearrangement links TRBV29-1 to TRBJ1-2; tentative D call: TRBD1 (5 bases). The ends were cut back, 8 bases at V and 3 bases at J, with 16 bases in the middle. Per the germline V gene, CDR1 is SQVTM and CDR2 is ANQGSEA. The CDR3 consists of 13 residues. The covered CDR3 bases are TGCAGCTCCATGGGGGGAGATGACTATGGC. Amino acid sequence: CSSMGGDDYG. The full CDR3 sequence reads CSSMGGDDYGYTF.

To note about this clone: The read ends 3 residues shy of where the CDR3 ends; the end is completed using the germline J gene. The chain joins TRBV6-2 or TRBV6-3 to TRBJ2-3; possibly TRBD2 for D (6 bases). CDR1 MNHEY and CDR2 SVGEGT come from the germline V gene. The CDR3 loop spans 13 amino acids. V dropped 7 bases and J dropped 1 base, with 9 bases sitting between them. CDR3 DNA, as far as it was read: TGTGCCAGCAAGAAGCGGGGCACAGATACG. Its protein product is CASKKRGTDT. The entire CDR3 is CASKKRGTDTQYF.

With respect to this clone: The CDR3 end falls 3 residues outside the read, so it is completed with the germline J gene. The V call is TRBV2, the J call TRBJ2-3, with 7 bases that match TRBD1. The CDR3 has 15 amino acids. Germline CDR1 is SNHLY and CDR2 is FYNNEI. This chain's CDR3 is CASRAGTESNQPQYF. The DNA read from the CDR3 is TGTGCCAGCAGAGCCGGGACAGAGAGCAATCAGCCG.

For this clone: Read sequence stops 3 residues before the CDR3 end, and the germline J gene provides the missing end. The V gene is TRBV7-2, the J gene TRBJ2-1, with 7 bases aligning to TRBD2. The V segment lost 5 bases and the J segment 4 bases; nucleotides outside the gene matches: 5. Germline V gives CDR1 SGHTA, CDR2 FQGNSA. The length of the CDR3 is 14 residues. The sequenced CDR3 bases are TGTGCCAGCAGCGTCCGGGACTATTACAATGAG. It codes for CASSVRDYYNE. In full, the CDR3 is CASSVRDYYNEQFF.

The sequenced part of the CDR3 DNA is TGTGCCAGCAGTGACGGACTAGCGGGGGGTCAGACC. Its translation is CASSDGLAGGQT. The full CDR3 protein reads CASSDGLAGGQTQYF. The V gene is TRBV6-1, the J gene TRBJ2-5; the match to TRBD2 covers 14 bases. From the germline J gene comes the end of the CDR3, since the read stops 3 residues before it. The trim removed 3 bases at V and 6 bases at J, leaving 3 bases unmatched. Per the germline V gene, CDR1 is MNHNS and CDR2 is SASEGT. The CDR3 contains 15 residues.